Many counts were recorded for the clone carrying this TCR beta chain. Its antigen is currently unknown. Unsorted whole blood served as the source of blood RNA, and germline DNA was extracted as well. The data originate from a study of tumor-infiltrating lymphocytes in primary liver carcinoma. At the level of the study: Patients, male and female, were 30 to 69 years old. Findings and limits, study-wide: Tumor-blood pairs (like tumor-adjacent pairs) overlapped less than tumor region pairs did. Tumor specimens were characterized by a significantly higher top-250-clone fraction than blood (p = 0.039).

Starting material of 450 to 550 ng total RNA yielded TCR beta cDNA via a constant-region primer. Employing slightly modified ARM-PCR, three nested multiplex PCR rounds were run, and these gave rise to the TCR beta libraries. Each CDR3 protein is one row after TCRdb ran MiXCR on the multiplex PCR reads. Of under 200,000 distinct CDR3 sequences in the sample, almost 65% were seen once. The sequencing input was peripheral blood. This TCR was sampled from a woman aged 55 to 70 with primary liver carcinoma and hepatitis B virus infection.

DNA for the CDR3: TGCAGCGTTGGACAGGGGTCCAAGACCCAGTACTTC. This encodes CSVGQGSKTQYF. The chain couples TRBV29-1 to TRBJ2-5, with 8 bases identical to TRBD1. The CDR3 extends over 12 amino acids. The V gene end was trimmed by 4 bases and the J gene end by 6 bases; junction bases not matched to a gene: 4. Per germline, CDR1 SQVTM and CDR2 ANQGSEA.